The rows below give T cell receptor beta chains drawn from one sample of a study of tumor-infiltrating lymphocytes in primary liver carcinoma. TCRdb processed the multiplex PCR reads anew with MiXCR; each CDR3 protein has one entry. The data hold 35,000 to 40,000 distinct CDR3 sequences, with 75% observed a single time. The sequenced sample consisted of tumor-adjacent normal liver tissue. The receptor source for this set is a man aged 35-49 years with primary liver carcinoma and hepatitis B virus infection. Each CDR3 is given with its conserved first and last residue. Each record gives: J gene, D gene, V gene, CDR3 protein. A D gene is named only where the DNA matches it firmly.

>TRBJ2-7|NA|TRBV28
CASSPLADQRVEYF
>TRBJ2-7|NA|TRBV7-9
CASSLDPRTSYEQYF
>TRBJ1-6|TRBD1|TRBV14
CASSHRQGQNSPLHF
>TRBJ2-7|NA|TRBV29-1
CSAVTSVTDTPYDQYF
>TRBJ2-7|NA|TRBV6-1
CAGSEGAGGCNVYEQYF
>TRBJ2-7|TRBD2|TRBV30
CTWKGLGGRTPYGQYF
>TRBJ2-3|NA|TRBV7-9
CTSSFGGTQYF
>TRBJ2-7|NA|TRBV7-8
CVSSRVTAYEQYF
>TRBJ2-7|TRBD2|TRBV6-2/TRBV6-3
CVSTQQGLANYEQYF
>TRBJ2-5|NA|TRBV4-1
CVSSRELEETQYF